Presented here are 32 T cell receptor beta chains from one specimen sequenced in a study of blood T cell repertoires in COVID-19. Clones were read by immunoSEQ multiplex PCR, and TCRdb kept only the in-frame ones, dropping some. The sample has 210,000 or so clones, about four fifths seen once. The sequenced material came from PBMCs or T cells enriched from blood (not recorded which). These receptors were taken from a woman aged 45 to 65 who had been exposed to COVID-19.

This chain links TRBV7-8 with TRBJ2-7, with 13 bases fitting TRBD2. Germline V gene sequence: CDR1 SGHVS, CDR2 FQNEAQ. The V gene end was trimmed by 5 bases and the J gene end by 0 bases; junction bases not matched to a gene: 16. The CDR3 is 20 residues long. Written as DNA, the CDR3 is TGTGCCAGCAGCCGGCGAACCGGGACTAGCGGGGTTTTACTCTCCTACGAGCAGTACTTC. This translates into CASSRRTGTSGVLLSYEQYF.

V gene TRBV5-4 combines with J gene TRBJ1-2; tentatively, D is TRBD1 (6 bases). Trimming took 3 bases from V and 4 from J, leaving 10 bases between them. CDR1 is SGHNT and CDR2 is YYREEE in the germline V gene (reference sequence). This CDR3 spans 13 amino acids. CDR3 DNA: TGTGCCAGCAGCTCCTTGGACAGCTATGGCTACACCTTC. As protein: CASSSLDSYGYTF. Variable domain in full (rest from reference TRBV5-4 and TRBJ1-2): ETGVTQSPTHLIKTRGQQVTLRCSSQSGHNTVSWYQQALGQGPQFIFQYYREEENGRGNFPPRFSGLQFPNYSSELNVNALELDDSALYLCASSSLDSYGYTFGSGTRLTVV.

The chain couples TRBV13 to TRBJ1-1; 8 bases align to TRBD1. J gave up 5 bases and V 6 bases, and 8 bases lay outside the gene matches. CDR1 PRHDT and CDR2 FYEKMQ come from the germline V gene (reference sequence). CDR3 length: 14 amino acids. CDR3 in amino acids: CASRPQGGRTEAFF. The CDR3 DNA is TGTGCCAGCAGACCACAGGGGGGGAGAACTGAAGCTTTCTTT.

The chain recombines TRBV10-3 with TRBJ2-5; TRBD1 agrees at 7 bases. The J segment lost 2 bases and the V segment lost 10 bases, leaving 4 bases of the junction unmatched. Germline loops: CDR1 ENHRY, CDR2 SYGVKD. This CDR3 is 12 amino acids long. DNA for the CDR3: TGTGCCACCGCGACAGGGCAAGAGACCCAGTACTTC. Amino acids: CATATGQETQYF.

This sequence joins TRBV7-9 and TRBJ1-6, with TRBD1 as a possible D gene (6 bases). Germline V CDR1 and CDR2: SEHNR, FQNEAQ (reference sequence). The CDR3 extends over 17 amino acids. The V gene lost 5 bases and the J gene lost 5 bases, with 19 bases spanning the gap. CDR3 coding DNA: TGTGCCAGCAGCAACCAGGGGATTCACCCAAATAATTCACCCCTCCACTTT. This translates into CASSNQGIHPNNSPLHF.

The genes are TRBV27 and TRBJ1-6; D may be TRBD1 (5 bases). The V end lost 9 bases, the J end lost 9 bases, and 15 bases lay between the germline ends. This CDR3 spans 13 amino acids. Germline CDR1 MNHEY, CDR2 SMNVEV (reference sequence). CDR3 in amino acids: CASKGVMSSPLHF. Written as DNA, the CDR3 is TGTGCCAGTAAAGGGGTGATGAGTTCACCCCTCCACTTT.

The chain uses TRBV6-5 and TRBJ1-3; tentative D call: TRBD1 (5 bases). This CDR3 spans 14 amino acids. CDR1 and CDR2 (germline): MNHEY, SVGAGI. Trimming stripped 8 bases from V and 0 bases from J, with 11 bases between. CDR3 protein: CASSLQDSGNTIYF. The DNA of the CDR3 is TGTGCCAGCTCGTTACAGGACTCTGGAAACACCATATATTTT.

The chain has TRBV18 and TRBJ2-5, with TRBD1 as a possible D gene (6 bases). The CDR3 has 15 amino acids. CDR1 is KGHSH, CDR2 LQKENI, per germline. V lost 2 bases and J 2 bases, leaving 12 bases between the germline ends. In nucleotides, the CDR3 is TGTGCCAGCTCACCAAGGGACACCGAACAAGAGACCCAGTACTTC. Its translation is CASSPRDTEQETQYF.

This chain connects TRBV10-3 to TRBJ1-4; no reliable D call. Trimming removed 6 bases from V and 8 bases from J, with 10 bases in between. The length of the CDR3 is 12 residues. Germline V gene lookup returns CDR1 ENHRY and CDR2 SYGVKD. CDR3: CAISYSGEKLFF. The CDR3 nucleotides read TGTGCCATCAGCTACAGCGGGGAAAAACTGTTTTTT.

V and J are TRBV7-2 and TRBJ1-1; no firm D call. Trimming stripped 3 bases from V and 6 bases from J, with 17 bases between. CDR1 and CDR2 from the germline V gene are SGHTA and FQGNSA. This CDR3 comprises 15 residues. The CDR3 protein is CASSFGRRGYAEAFF. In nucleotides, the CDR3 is TGTGCCAGCAGCTTCGGTAGACGCGGGTATGCTGAAGCTTTCTTT. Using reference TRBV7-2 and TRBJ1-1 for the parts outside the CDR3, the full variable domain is GAGVSQSPSNKVTEKGKDVELRCDPISGHTALYWYRQSLGQGLEFLIYFQGNSAPDKSGLPSDRFSAERTGGSVSTLTIQRTQQEDSAVYLCASSFGRRGYAEAFFGQGTRLTVV.

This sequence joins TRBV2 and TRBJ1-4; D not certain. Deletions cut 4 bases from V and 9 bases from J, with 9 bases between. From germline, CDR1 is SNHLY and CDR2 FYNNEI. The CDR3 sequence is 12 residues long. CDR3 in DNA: TGTGCCAGCAGTGGGGCGTATAAAAAACTGTTTTTT. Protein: CASSGAYKKLFF.

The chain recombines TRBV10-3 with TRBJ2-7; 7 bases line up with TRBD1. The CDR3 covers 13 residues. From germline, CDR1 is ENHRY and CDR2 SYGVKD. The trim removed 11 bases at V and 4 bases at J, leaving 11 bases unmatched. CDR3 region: CADDREDWYEQYF. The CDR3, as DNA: TGTGCCGACGACAGGGAAGATTGGTACGAGCAGTACTTC.

The CDR3 coding sequence is TGTGCCAGCAGCTTAGTGCTCGGGATCCAGTACACTGAAGCTTTCTTT. Its translation: CASSLVLGIQYTEAFF. The V gene is TRBV7-8, the J gene TRBJ1-1, with unresolved D. The CDR3 totals 16 residues. Per germline, CDR1 SGHVS and CDR2 FQNEAQ. V gave up 1 base and J gave up 3 bases, with 15 bases separating them.

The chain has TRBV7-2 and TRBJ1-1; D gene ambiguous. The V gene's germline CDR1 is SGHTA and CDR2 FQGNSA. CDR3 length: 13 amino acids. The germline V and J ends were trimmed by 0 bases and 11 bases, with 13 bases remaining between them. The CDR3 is CASSLAPFLEAFF. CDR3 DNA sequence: TGTGCCAGCAGCTTAGCGCCTTTTTTAGAGGCTTTCTTT.

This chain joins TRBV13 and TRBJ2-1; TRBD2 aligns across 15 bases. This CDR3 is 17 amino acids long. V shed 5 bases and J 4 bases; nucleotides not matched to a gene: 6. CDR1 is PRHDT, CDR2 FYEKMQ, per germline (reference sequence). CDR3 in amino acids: CASSTGLAGGLYNEQFF. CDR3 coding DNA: TGTGCCAGCAGCACGGGACTAGCGGGGGGTCTATACAATGAGCAGTTCTTC.

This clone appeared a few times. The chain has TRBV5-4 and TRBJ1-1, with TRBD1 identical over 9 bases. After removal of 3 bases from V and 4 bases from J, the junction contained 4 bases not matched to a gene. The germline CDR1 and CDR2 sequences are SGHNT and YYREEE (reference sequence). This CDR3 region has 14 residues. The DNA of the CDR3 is TGTGCCAGCAGCTCGGACAGGGGATCCACTGAAGCTTTCTTT. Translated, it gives CASSSDRGSTEAFF.

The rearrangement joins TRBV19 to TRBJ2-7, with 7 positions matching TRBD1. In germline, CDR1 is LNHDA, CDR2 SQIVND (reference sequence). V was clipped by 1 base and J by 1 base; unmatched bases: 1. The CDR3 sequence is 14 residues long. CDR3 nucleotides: TGTGCCAGTAGTATAGCGGGACAGTCCTACGAGCAGTACTTC. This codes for CASSIAGQSYEQYF.

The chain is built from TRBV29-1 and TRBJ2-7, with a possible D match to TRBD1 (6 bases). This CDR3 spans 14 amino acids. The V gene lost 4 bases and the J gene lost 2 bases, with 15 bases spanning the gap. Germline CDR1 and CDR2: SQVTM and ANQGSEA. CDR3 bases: TGCAGCGTTGCTAAATTTAGGGGGACCTACGAGCAGTACTTC. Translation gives CSVAKFRGTYEQYF.

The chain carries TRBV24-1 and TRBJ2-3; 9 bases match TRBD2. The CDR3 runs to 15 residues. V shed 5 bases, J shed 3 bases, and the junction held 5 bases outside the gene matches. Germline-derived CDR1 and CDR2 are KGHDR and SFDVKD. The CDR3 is CATSGGLAGTDTQYF. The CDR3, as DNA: TGTGCCACCAGTGGGGGACTAGCAGGAACAGATACGCAGTATTTT.

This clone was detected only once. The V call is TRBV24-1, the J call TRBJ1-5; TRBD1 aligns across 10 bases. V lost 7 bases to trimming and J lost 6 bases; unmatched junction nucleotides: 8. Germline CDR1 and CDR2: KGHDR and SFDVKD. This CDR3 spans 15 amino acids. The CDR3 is CATSSGTGEGQPQHF. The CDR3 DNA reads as TGTGCCACCAGCTCCGGGACAGGGGAGGGTCAGCCCCAGCATTTT.

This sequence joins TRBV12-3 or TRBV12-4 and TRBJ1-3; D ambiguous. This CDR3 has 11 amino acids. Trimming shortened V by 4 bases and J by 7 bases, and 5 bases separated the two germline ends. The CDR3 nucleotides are TGTGCCAGCAGTTCCCTCAACACCATATATTTT. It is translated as CASSSLNTIYF.

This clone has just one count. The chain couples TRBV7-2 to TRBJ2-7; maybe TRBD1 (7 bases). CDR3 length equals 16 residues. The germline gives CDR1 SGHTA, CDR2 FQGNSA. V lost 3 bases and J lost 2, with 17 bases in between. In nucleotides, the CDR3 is TGTGCCAGCAGCTTGGCTCACTCCAGGGGGGCCTACGAGCAGTACTTC. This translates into CASSLAHSRGAYEQYF.

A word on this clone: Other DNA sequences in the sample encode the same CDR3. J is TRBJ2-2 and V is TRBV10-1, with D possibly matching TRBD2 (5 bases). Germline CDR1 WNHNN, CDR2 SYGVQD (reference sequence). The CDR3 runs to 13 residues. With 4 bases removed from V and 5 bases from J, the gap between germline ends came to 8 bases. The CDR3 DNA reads TGCGCCAGCAGTGGAGGAGGTACCGGGGAGCTGTTTTTT. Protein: CASSGGGTGELFF.

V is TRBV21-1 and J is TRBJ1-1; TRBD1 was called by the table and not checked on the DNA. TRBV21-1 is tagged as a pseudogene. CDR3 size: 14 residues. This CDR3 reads CASRGAGLNTEAFF. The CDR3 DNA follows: TGTGCCAGCAGGGGGGCAGGCCTGAACACTGAAGCTTTCTTT.

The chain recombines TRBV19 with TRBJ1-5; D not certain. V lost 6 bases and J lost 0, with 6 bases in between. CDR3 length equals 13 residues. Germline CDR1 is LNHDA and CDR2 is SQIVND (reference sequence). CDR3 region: CASSLFSNQPQHF. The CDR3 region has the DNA TGTGCCAGTAGCCTTTTTAGCAATCAGCCCCAGCATTTT. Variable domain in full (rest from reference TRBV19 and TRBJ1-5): DGGITQSPKYLFRKEGQNVTLSCEQNLNHDAMYWYRQDPGQGLRLIYYSQIVNDFQKGDIAEGYSVSREKKESFPLTVTSAQKNPTAFYLCASSLFSNQPQHFGDGTRLSIL.

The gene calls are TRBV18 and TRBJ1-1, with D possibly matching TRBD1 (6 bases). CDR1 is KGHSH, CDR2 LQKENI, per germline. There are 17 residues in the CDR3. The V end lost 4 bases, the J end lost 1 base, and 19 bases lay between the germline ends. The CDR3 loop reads CASSLLGGGGSNTEAFF. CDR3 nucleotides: TGTGCCAGCTCACTTTTAGGGGGGGGCGGCTCGAACACTGAAGCTTTCTTT.

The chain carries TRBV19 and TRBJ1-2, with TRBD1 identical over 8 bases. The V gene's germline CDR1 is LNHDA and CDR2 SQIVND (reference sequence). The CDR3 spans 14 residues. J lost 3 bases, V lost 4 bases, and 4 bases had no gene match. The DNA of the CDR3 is TGTGCCAGTAGTACATTGGACAGGGACTATGGCTACACCTTC. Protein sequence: CASSTLDRDYGYTF.

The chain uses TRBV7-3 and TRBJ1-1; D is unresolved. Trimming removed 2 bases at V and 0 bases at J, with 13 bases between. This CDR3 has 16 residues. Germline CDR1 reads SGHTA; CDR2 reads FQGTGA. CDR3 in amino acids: CASSLSRAQMNTEAFF. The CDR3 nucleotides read TGTGCCAGCAGCTTATCCCGAGCACAGATGAACACTGAAGCTTTCTTT.

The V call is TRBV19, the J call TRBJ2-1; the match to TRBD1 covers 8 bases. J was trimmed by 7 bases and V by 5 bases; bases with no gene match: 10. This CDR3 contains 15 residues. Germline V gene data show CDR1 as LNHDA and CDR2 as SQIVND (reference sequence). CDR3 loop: CASSPTGGARNEQFF. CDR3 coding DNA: TGTGCCAGTAGTCCTACAGGGGGTGCTAGGAATGAGCAGTTCTTC.

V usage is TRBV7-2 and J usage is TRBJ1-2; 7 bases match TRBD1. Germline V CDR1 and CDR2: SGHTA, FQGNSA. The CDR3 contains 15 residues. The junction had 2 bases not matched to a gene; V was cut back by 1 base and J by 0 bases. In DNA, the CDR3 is TGTGCCAGCAGCTTAGGGACAGGTCCTAACTATGGCTACACCTTC. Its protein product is CASSLGTGPNYGYTF.

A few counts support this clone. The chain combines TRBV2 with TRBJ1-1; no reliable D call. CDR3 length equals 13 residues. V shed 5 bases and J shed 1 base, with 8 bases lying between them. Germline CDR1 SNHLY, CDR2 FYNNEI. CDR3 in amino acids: CASSFRRNTEAFF. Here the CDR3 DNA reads TGTGCCAGCAGTTTCCGGAGGAACACTGAAGCTTTCTTT.

CDR3 nucleotide sequence: TGTGCCAGCAGCCACCAAACAGGGGGCGGGTTGGCTTTCTTT. Protein product: CASSHQTGGGLAFF. This sequence joins TRBV3-1 (or the pseudogene TRBV3-2) and TRBJ1-1; 9 bases map to TRBD1. J lost 11 bases, V lost 3 bases, and 10 bases had no gene match. Germline lookup yields CDR1 LGHDT and CDR2 YNNKEL (reference sequence). The CDR3 is 14 amino acids.